The next 23 T cell receptor beta chains were all read from a single sample in a study of blood T cells in healthy people across ages. For the second PCR, which ran for about 7 to 12 cycles, a sample-barcoded 5' primer and a J-beta primer mix were used. TCRdb itself ran the 5' RACE reads through MiXCR, one entry per CDR3 protein. Of about 760,000 distinct CDR3 sequences in the sample, approximately 25% were seen once. The data were also submitted as part of a second study, on T cells of mothers and their children.

The sequenced sample was blood. These receptors were taken from a boy between 10 and 17 years old in good health.

This clonotype was observed a few times. The chain uses TRBV3-1 and TRBJ1-2, with 7 bases identical to TRBD1. The CDR3 extends over 13 amino acids. CDR1 is LGHDT and CDR2 is YNNKEL in the germline V gene (reference sequence). After removal of 6 bases from V and 7 bases from J, the junction contained 8 bases not matched to a gene. The CDR3 DNA reads as TGTGCCAGCAGGAGCAGGGGGACGGGTGGCTACACCTTC. Protein: CASRSRGTGGYTF.

Concerning this clonotype: Relative to the germline gene, one junction end is altered; a read error may explain this. The chain uses TRBV28 and TRBJ2-5, with a possible D match to TRBD1 (6 bases). The CDR3 runs 21 residues. Germline assignment: CDR1 MDHEN and CDR2 SYDVKM. Written as DNA, the CDR3 is TGTGCCAGCAGTTTATCCCCGGACAGAGCTACTAGGACTTTTAGCTCCTACGAGCAGTGCTTC. Protein: CASSLSPDRATRTFSSYEQCF. The variable domain in full, completed from reference TRBV28 and TRBJ2-5, reads DVKVTQSSRYLVKRTGEKVFLECVQDMDHENMFWYRQDPGLGLRLIYFSYDVKMKEKGDIPEGYSVSREKKERFSLILESASTNQTSMYLCASSLSPDRATRTFSSYEQCFGPGTRLLVL.

This clonotype was counted only a few times. V gene TRBV6-4 combines with J gene TRBJ2-7; TRBD1 is a possible D gene (6 bases). This CDR3 has 15 residues. Looked up from germline, CDR1 is MRHNA and CDR2 is SNTAGT. V lost 6 bases to trimming and J lost 1 base, with 16 bases between them. As DNA, the CDR3 is TGTGCCAGCAGATGGTGGACAGCCTTTTCCTACGAGCAGTACTTC. Encoded protein: CASRWWTAFSYEQYF.

This chain joins TRBV6-5 and TRBJ2-5, with a tentative D call TRBD2 (6 bases). The J call may be incorrect, as the DNA end agrees better with TRBJ2-1. Germline-derived CDR1 and CDR2 are MNHEY and SVGAGI. This CDR3 is built from 15 residues. DNA of the CDR3: TGTGCCAGCAGTTACTACCCCCCCGGGGGCAATGAGCAGTTCTTC. Translation gives CASSYYPPGGNEQFF.

V gene TRBV28 combines with J gene TRBJ1-1; D gene ambiguous. V was clipped by 8 bases and J by 0 bases, with 7 bases between them. The CDR3 has 12 residues. In germline, CDR1 is MDHEN, CDR2 SYDVKM. CDR3 nucleotide sequence: TGTGCCAGCTTTACAGTGAACACTGAAGCTTTCTTT. Protein product: CASFTVNTEAFF.

The V call is TRBV7-3, the J call TRBJ2-3; 11 bases match TRBD2. Trimming took 5 bases from V and 5 from J; bases not matched to a gene: 9. CDR3 length: 16 amino acids. Germline CDR1 reads SGHTA; CDR2 reads FQGTGA. This CDR3 reads CASSPRTSGFGDTQYF. The DNA of the CDR3 is TGTGCCAGCAGCCCCCGGACTAGCGGGTTTGGAGATACGCAGTATTTT.

The rearrangement uses TRBV10-3 and TRBJ1-1; tentatively, D is TRBD1 (5 bases). From germline, CDR1 is ENHRY and CDR2 SYGVKD. Trimming took 3 bases from V and 0 from J, leaving 17 bases between them. The CDR3 runs to 17 residues. CDR3 nucleotides: TGTGCCATCAGTGAAATATGGCAGGGCCTCATGAACACTGAAGCTTTCTTT. Translated: CAISEIWQGLMNTEAFF.

This clonotype was seen more than once but under ten times. V gene TRBV24-1 combines with J gene TRBJ2-5; the match to TRBD1 covers 11 bases. V was pared by 1 base and J by 4 bases, with 7 bases of the junction left unmatched. Germline V gene lookup returns CDR1 KGHDR and CDR2 SFDVKD. The CDR3 is 17 residues long. In DNA, the CDR3 is TGTGCCACCAGTGATTTTACCGGACAGGGGGCACGAGAGACCCAGTACTTC. Protein: CATSDFTGQGARETQYF.

The J gene is TRBJ2-1, the V gene TRBV12-3 or TRBV12-4; a weak D match, TRBD2 (5 bases). The CDR3 extends over 14 amino acids. The V and J ends lost 5 bases and 0 bases respectively, with 8 bases between them. CDR3 loop: CASSMGSSYNEQFF. As DNA, the CDR3 is TGTGCCAGCAGTATGGGGAGCTCCTACAATGAGCAGTTCTTC.

This clonotype was detected only a few times. This chain connects TRBV20-1 to TRBJ1-4; TRBD1 matches at 9 bases. This CDR3 is 15 amino acids long. Germline trimming cut 0 bases from V and 7 bases from J; bases unmatched to any gene: 6. Germline V gene sequence: CDR1 DFQATT, CDR2 SNEGSKA (reference sequence). The CDR3 DNA is TGCAGTGCTAGAGATAGGACAGGGGTTGTTGAAAAACTGTTTTTT. Residues: CSARDRTGVVEKLFF.

The V gene is TRBV28, the J gene TRBJ2-7; no firm D call. The V gene's germline CDR1 is MDHEN and CDR2 SYDVKM. The CDR3 covers 14 residues. V lost 4 bases to trimming and J lost 0 bases, with 10 bases between them. The DNA for the CDR3 is TGTGCCAGCAGTTCACACGGCAACTCCTACGAGCAGTACTTC. It specifies CASSSHGNSYEQYF.

The V and J genes are TRBV10-2 and TRBJ2-3, with 10 nucleotides matching TRBD2. This CDR3 has 19 residues. Germline V lookup: CDR1 WSHSY, CDR2 SAAADI. Trimming at V came to 4 bases and at J to 2 bases, leaving 15 bases not matched to a gene. CDR3 bases: TGCGCCAGCAGTGGGCCCACTAGCGGGGCCGTCATGTTCACAGATACGCAGTATTTT. Translated: CASSGPTSGAVMFTDTQYF.

The chain is built from TRBV5-6 and TRBJ2-5; tentatively, D is TRBD2 (6 bases). Near its end, the DNA agrees better with TRBJ2-7, so the J call may be wrong. Germline assignment: CDR1 SGHDT and CDR2 YYEEEE. The CDR3 is made up of 15 amino acids. CDR3: CASSLAGLATYEQYF. The CDR3 DNA reads TGTGCCAGCAGCTTGGCCGGGCTAGCGACCTACGAGCAGTACTTC.

J is TRBJ2-5 and V is TRBV5-6; maybe TRBD1 (5 bases). V was pared by 0 bases and J by 5 bases, with 14 bases between. The CDR3 extends over 15 amino acids. The V gene's germline CDR1 is SGHDT and CDR2 YYEEEE. In DNA form, the CDR3 reads TGTGCCAGCAGCTTGGTGGCGCGGAAGGGGGAGACCCAGTACTTC. Protein: CASSLVARKGETQYF.

The chain uses TRBV12-3 or TRBV12-4 and TRBJ2-2, with 8 bases aligning to TRBD2. This CDR3 contains 18 residues. V lost 6 bases, J lost 6 bases, and 18 bases stayed unmatched. The DNA of the CDR3 is TGTGCCAGCAGCGCCCACGGGCTAGCGGGTGGTCGGGCCGGGGAGCTGTTTTTT. Amino acids: CASSAHGLAGGRAGELFF.

Only a few counts were recorded for this clonotype. The chain joins TRBV7-2 to TRBJ1-2; unclear D gene. V gave up 4 bases and J gave up 4 bases, with 7 bases separating them. The CDR3 runs 12 residues. CDR1 is SGHTA, CDR2 FQGNSA, per germline. The CDR3 DNA is TGTGCCAGCAGCTCGGATGCCTATGGCTACACCTTC. Protein: CASSSDAYGYTF.

The chain recombines TRBV4-1 with TRBJ2-7; D is unclear. V lost 1 base, J lost 2 bases, and 9 bases lay in between. The CDR3 length is 14 residues. In germline, CDR1 is MGHRA, CDR2 YSYEKL. CDR3: CASSQGRFTYEQYF. The CDR3 coding sequence is TGCGCCAGCAGCCAAGGTCGGTTTACCTACGAGCAGTACTTC.

This chain joins TRBV28 and TRBJ1-5, with D perhaps matching TRBD1 (5 bases). The germline V gene has CDR1 MDHEN and CDR2 SYDVKM. The CDR3 consists of 15 residues. V was trimmed by 6 bases and J by 5 bases, leaving 17 bases between them. CDR3 sequence (DNA): TGTGCCAGCAGCGTTCTAGGCCCAGGGCATCAGCCCCAGCATTTT. This gives the protein CASSVLGPGHQPQHF.

The gene calls are TRBV7-6 and TRBJ2-5; tentatively, D is TRBD1 (5 bases). Germline CDR1 is SGHVS and CDR2 is FNYEAQ. The CDR3 loop spans 14 amino acids. Trimming shortened V by 5 bases and J by 3 bases, and 13 bases separated the two germline ends. The CDR3 coding sequence is TGTGCCAGCAGCCCTGCGGACATTAAAGAGACCCAGTACTTC. Amino acids: CASSPADIKETQYF.

J is TRBJ1-5 and V is TRBV6-6; D unresolved. CDR3 length equals 13 residues. Per the germline V gene, CDR1 is MNHNY and CDR2 is SVGAGI (reference sequence). V was pared by 5 bases and J by 6 bases, with 11 bases between. The CDR3 bases are TGTGCCAGCAGTGGGGAAGGGCGTCAGCCCCAGCATTTT. Translation: CASSGEGRQPQHF.

This rearrangement joins TRBV7-9 to TRBJ2-5; 10 bases match TRBD2. The end of the DNA fits TRBJ2-7 better, so the J call may be wrong. This CDR3 has 15 residues. The germline gives CDR1 SEHNR, CDR2 FQNEAQ (reference sequence). The CDR3 protein is CASSLDLLAGHEQYF. In DNA, the CDR3 is TGTGCCAGCAGCTTAGATTTACTAGCGGGACACGAGCAGTACTTC.

This clonotype was recorded a few times. This chain links TRBV29-1 with TRBJ2-7; the match to TRBD1 covers 8 bases. Germline CDR1 SQVTM, CDR2 ANQGSEA. CDR3 length equals 12 residues. The ends lost 6 bases at V and 4 bases at J; junction bases unmatched: 5. CDR3 nucleotide sequence: TGCAGCGTCCCGGGACAGGCTTACGAGCAGTACTTC. Translated, it gives CSVPGQAYEQYF.

This rearrangement joins TRBV12-3 or TRBV12-4 to TRBJ2-5; maybe TRBD1 (6 bases). The CDR3 is 17 residues long. V shed 5 bases and J shed 5 bases, with 24 bases lying between them. The CDR3 is CASSPVFGTSQGETQYF. The CDR3 DNA is TGTGCCAGCAGTCCGGTCTTCGGGACCTCCCAGGGGGAGACCCAGTACTTC.